This TCR beta chain was recorded in a study of CD8+ T cells in alopecia areata. Reverse transcription of extracted RNA yielded cDNA, which provided the sequencing template. Assay used: immunoSEQ multiplex PCR; TCRdb lists only in-frame clones, some missing. Among 180,000 or so clones listed, roughly half were seen once. Study-wide findings and caveats: Tofacitinib significantly lowered scalp clonality and expanded CD8+ clones among the top 100.

The CDR3 loop spans 13 amino acids. Germline V lookup: CDR1 MGHDK, CDR2 SYGVNS. The ends were cut back, 1 base at V and 9 bases at J, with 12 bases in the middle. Treatment of the sample: oral pan-JAK inhibitor, 5-10 mg twice daily. A FACSAria was used to sort CD4+ and CD8+ T cells. These cells came from PBMCs. Points on this clone: Its antigen is not known.

This material consisted of CD8+ T cells sorted from blood, taken at week 52, from a patient treated with tofacitinib. The chain joins TRBV25-1 to TRBJ1-2; perhaps TRBD1 as D (5 bases). This clonotype was obtained from a human donor with alopecia areata. DNA for the CDR3: TGTGCCAGCAGTGAATGGGACGGTATAAGCTACACCTTC. This translates into CASSEWDGISYTF.